This T cell receptor beta chain was identified during a study of T cell responses to AZD1222 COVID-19 vaccine. Study-level points and caveats: Scientists sampled the repertoires only once the peak T cell response had passed. The study found vaccine-associated CD4 TCRs spanning spike, dominant at 160-218 and 743-854.

Using immunoSEQ multiplex PCR, the repertoire was profiled, and TCRdb retains in-frame clones only, with some absent. Of about 97,000 clones in the sample, about 88% were seen once. With V trimmed by 7 bases and J by 7 bases, 8 bases remained unmatched. There are 14 residues in the CDR3. The germline V gene encodes CDR1 MNHEY and CDR2 SVGAGI. Note on this clone: Its antigen is unidentified.

The chain joins TRBV6-5 to TRBJ2-2; 8 bases fit TRBD1. The starting material was peripheral blood, obtained on day 0 of AZD1222 vaccination. This TCR was sampled from an adult in good health. This CDR3 is CASTRTGRDGELFF. The CDR3 bases are TGTGCCAGCACCCGGACAGGGCGTGACGGGGAGCTGTTTTTT.